What follows are 20 T cell receptor beta chains derived from one specimen sequenced in a study of OX40 agonist ivuxolimab in advanced cancers. Clones were read by immunoSEQ multiplex PCR, and TCRdb kept only the in-frame ones, dropping some. The table includes about 24,000 clones, 75% to 90% detected once. The sample consisted of CD4+ or CD8+ T cells sorted from blood, taken in a trial of the OX40 agonist ivuxolimab. Receptors originate from an adult with an advanced solid tumor such as melanoma, head and neck, liver or kidney cancer.

The chain couples TRBV27 to TRBJ1-4, with 8 bases lining up with TRBD1. The CDR3 sequence is 15 residues long. After removal of 8 bases from V and 6 bases from J, the junction contained 11 bases not matched to a gene. Germline CDR1 reads MNHEY; CDR2 reads SMNVEV (reference sequence). CDR3 DNA sequence: TGTGCCAGCGGTCAGGGGGCCGGGTATGATGAAAAACTGTTTTTT. Encoded protein: CASGQGAGYDEKLFF.

The genes are TRBV6-6 and TRBJ1-1; TRBD1 might be the D (5 bases). CDR3 size: 14 residues. Germline V gene sequence: CDR1 MNHNY, CDR2 SVGAGI (reference sequence). The V gene lost 2 bases and the J gene lost 4 bases, with 11 bases spanning the gap. The CDR3 coding sequence is TGTGCCAGCAGTTACGATGTCCAGGGCACTGAAGCTTTCTTT. It encodes CASSYDVQGTEAFF.

Remarks on this clone: In the same sample, other DNA sequences code for this CDR3. The chain joins TRBV18 to TRBJ1-2; the D gene is possibly TRBD1 (5 bases). Trimming took 0 bases from V and 4 from J, leaving 9 bases between them. The CDR3 has 14 residues. Germline V gives CDR1 KGHSH, CDR2 LQKENI. CDR3 region: CASSPPTESYGYTF. DNA for the CDR3: TGTGCCAGCTCACCACCGACAGAGTCCTATGGCTACACCTTC. Full variable domain (outside the CDR3, taken from reference TRBV18 and TRBJ1-2): NAGVMQNPRHLVRRRGQEARLRCSPMKGHSHVYWYRQLPEEGLKFMVYLQKENIIDESGMPKERFSAEFPKEGPSILRIQQVVRGDSAAYFCASSPPTESYGYTFGSGTRLTVV.

In this sample, this clone turned up once. The sample carries other DNA sequences with the same CDR3. V usage is TRBV30 and J usage is TRBJ2-7; the match to TRBD1 covers 9 bases. V was pared by 2 bases and J by 7 bases, with 18 bases of the junction left unmatched. This CDR3 has 17 residues. The germline CDR1 and CDR2 sequences are GTSNPN and SVGIG (reference sequence). The CDR3 reads CAWSKGRQGGARGEQYF. The CDR3 region has the DNA TGTGCCTGGAGTAAGGGGCGACAGGGGGGGGCTCGGGGAGAGCAGTACTTC.

The chain links TRBV7-8 to TRBJ2-4; D is perhaps TRBD1 (6 bases). V was trimmed by 5 bases and J by 2 bases, leaving 13 bases between them. The germline gives CDR1 SGHVS, CDR2 FQNEAQ. This CDR3 spans 15 amino acids. This CDR3 is CASSPETGSKNIQYF. The CDR3 DNA is TGTGCCAGCAGCCCTGAGACAGGATCCAAAAACATTCAGTACTTC.

This rearrangement joins TRBV7-6 to TRBJ2-5; D might be TRBD1 (6 bases). V was trimmed by 5 bases and J by 5 bases, leaving 24 bases between them. There are 17 residues in the CDR3. CDR1 and CDR2 from the germline V gene are SGHVS and FNYEAQ. The CDR3 sequence: CASSMGAVTSFGETQYF. As DNA, the CDR3 is TGTGCCAGCAGCATGGGGGCAGTTACTAGTTTCGGGGAGACCCAGTACTTC. Complete variable domain (other parts from reference TRBV7-6 and TRBJ2-5): GAGVSQSPRYKVTKRGQDVALRCDPISGHVSLYWYRQALGQGPEFLTYFNYEAQQDKSGLPNDRFSAERPEGSISTLTIQRTEQRDSAMYRCASSMGAVTSFGETQYFGPGTRLLVL.

The J gene is TRBJ1-1, the V gene TRBV25-1; D may be TRBD1 (5 bases). The V gene's germline CDR1 is MGHDK and CDR2 SYGVNS. The CDR3 has 12 amino acids. Trimming stripped 9 bases from V and 8 bases from J, with 16 bases between. The CDR3 sequence: CASSGGGGEAFF. CDR3 coding DNA: TGTGCCAGTTCCGGTGGGGGTGGAGAAGCTTTCTTT.

The rearrangement joins TRBV18 to TRBJ2-7, with 9 bases lining up with TRBD2. The CDR3 runs 16 residues. The germline V gene encodes CDR1 KGHSH and CDR2 LQKENI. Trimming at V came to 5 bases and at J to 2 bases, leaving 10 bases not matched to a gene. The CDR3 loop reads CASSSQAGGQTYEQYF. Here the CDR3 DNA reads TGTGCCAGCTCATCCCAAGCGGGGGGCCAAACCTACGAGCAGTACTTC.

The chain recombines TRBV4-3 with TRBJ2-7, with 9 bases identical to TRBD2. Germline values: CDR1 LGHNA, CDR2 YSLEER. V lost 0 bases, J lost 4 bases, and 13 bases stayed unmatched. The CDR3 covers 18 residues. The CDR3 is CASSQDSPRFSGSYEQYF. As DNA, the CDR3 is TGCGCCAGCAGCCAAGATTCGCCTCGTTTTAGCGGGAGTTACGAGCAGTACTTC.

The chain employs TRBV18 and TRBJ2-3, with D perhaps TRBD1 (6 bases). Deletions cut 3 bases from V and 6 bases from J, with 10 bases between. The germline gives CDR1 KGHSH, CDR2 LQKENI. The CDR3 extends over 13 amino acids. The CDR3 DNA sequence: TGTGCCAGCTCACCTTCCAGGGGTGATACGCAGTATTTT. Translating gives CASSPSRGDTQYF.

The gene calls are TRBV30 and TRBJ1-1; 8 nucleotides line up with TRBD1. The CDR3 is 16 amino acids. Per germline, CDR1 GTSNPN and CDR2 SVGIG (reference sequence). V trimming: 4 bases; J trimming: 6 bases; junction bases outside the gene matches: 16. The CDR3 here is CAWTRRDRSFLSEAFF. CDR3 bases: TGTGCCTGGACGCGACGGGACAGGTCTTTTCTGTCTGAAGCTTTCTTT.

The gene calls are TRBV14 and TRBJ1-1, with 11 positions matching TRBD1. The CDR3 totals 14 residues. Unmatched junction bases numbered 4, after V lost 6 bases and J lost 4 bases. The V gene's germline CDR1 is SGHDN and CDR2 FVKESK. The CDR3: CASSQGQGGTEAFF. Written as DNA, the CDR3 is TGTGCCAGCAGTCAGGGACAGGGGGGCACTGAAGCTTTCTTT. The full variable domain, with the rest looked up from reference TRBV14 and TRBJ1-1, is EAGVTQFPSHSVIEKGQTVTLRCDPISGHDNLYWYRRVMGKEIKFLLHFVKESKQDESGMPNNRFLAERTGGTYSTLKVQPAELEDSGVYFCASSQGQGGTEAFFGQGTRLTVV.

The chain is built from TRBV18 and TRBJ2-7, with 9 positions matching TRBD1. CDR1 KGHSH and CDR2 LQKENI come from the germline V gene. This CDR3 contains 20 residues. The trim removed 3 bases at V and 3 bases at J, leaving 21 bases unmatched. The CDR3 sequence: CASSPGWGQGGNSRGYEQYF. As DNA, the CDR3 is TGTGCCAGCTCACCCGGTTGGGGACAGGGAGGGAATTCGAGGGGCTACGAGCAGTACTTC. Full variable domain (missing parts from reference TRBV18 and TRBJ2-7): NAGVMQNPRHLVRRRGQEARLRCSPMKGHSHVYWYRQLPEEGLKFMVYLQKENIIDESGMPKERFSAEFPKEGPSILRIQQVVRGDSAAYFCASSPGWGQGGNSRGYEQYFGPGTRLTVT.

This sequence joins TRBV5-1 and TRBJ1-2; 7 bases are shared with TRBD1. Germline CDR1 SGHRS, CDR2 YFSETQ. Losses at the gene ends were 4 bases for V and 2 bases for J; bases not matched to a gene: 2. There are 13 residues in the CDR3. The CDR3 nucleotides read TGCGCCAGCAGCAGGGACAGAAACTATGGCTACACCTTC. This encodes CASSRDRNYGYTF.

V usage is TRBV5-8 and J usage is TRBJ1-5, with 7 bases matching TRBD1. CDR1 and CDR2 from the germline V gene are SGHTS and YDEGEE. After removal of 5 bases from V and 4 bases from J, the junction contained 9 bases not matched to a gene. This CDR3 contains 15 residues. CDR3 nucleotides: TGTGCCAGCAGTAGGGACAGCCTTTGGAATCAGCCCCAGCATTTT. This translates into CASSRDSLWNQPQHF.

The chain joins TRBV5-1 to TRBJ1-1; 9 bases match TRBD1. This CDR3 region has 15 residues. Germline V gene lookup returns CDR1 SGHRS and CDR2 YFSETQ. J gave up 5 bases and V 2 bases, and 7 bases lay outside the gene matches. In DNA form, the CDR3 reads TGCGCCAGCAGCTTACCGGGACAGGGTAGAACTGAAGCTTTCTTT. This encodes CASSLPGQGRTEAFF.

This chain links TRBV10-1 with TRBJ1-2; unclear D gene. The germline gives CDR1 WNHNN, CDR2 SYGVQD (reference sequence). Trimming cost V 0 bases and J 4 bases, with 6 bases left between them. This CDR3 is 13 amino acids long. Here the CDR3 DNA reads TGCGCCAGCAGTGAGTCCGGCAGCTATGGCTACACCTTC. As protein: CASSESGSYGYTF.

The rearrangement uses TRBV5-1 and TRBJ1-1, with D hard to call. The CDR3 contains 15 residues. Germline loops: CDR1 SGHRS, CDR2 YFSETQ. Trimming took off 0 bases at V and 1 base at J, with 10 bases between the two ends. CDR3: CASSLAGQPNTEAFF. CDR3 nucleotides: TGCGCCAGCAGCTTGGCTGGCCAGCCGAACACTGAAGCTTTCTTT.

The genes are TRBV9 and TRBJ2-1; 7 nucleotides agree with TRBD2. With 0 bases clipped from V and 4 bases from J, the junction kept 7 bases outside the gene matches. The CDR3 has 16 amino acids. Germline V CDR1 and CDR2: SGDLS, YYNGEE. CDR3: CASSVGGSGAYNEQFF. The CDR3 bases are TGTGCCAGCAGCGTAGGGGGAAGCGGGGCGTACAATGAGCAGTTCTTC.

This clone appeared once. The chain carries TRBV19 and TRBJ2-3, with TRBD2 identical over 9 bases. The V segment lost 2 bases and the J segment 5 bases; nucleotides outside the gene matches: 11. The length of the CDR3 is 17 residues. Germline CDR1 is LNHDA and CDR2 is SQIVND (reference sequence). The CDR3 spells CASSIIRAGGRGDTQYF. The CDR3 region has the DNA TGTGCCAGTAGTATAATTCGTGCGGGGGGGCGCGGAGATACGCAGTATTTT.